One and the same sample provided the 14 T cell receptor beta chains below, sequenced in a study of T cells in Graves' hyperthyroidism and ophthalmopathy. Amplified TCR beta CDR3 regions derived from RNA transcripts. TCR CDR3 underwent first-round RT-PCR with the HTBI primer set. In TCRdb, the multiplex PCR reads were re-called with MiXCR into one record per CDR3 protein. The data contain approximately 530,000 distinct CDR3 sequences, 16% of them singletons. The sample was blood. The source is a woman under 30 with Graves' hyperthyroidism.

This clonotype appeared many times. The chain joins TRBV3-1 to TRBJ2-7; the D is unclear. CDR1 LGHDT and CDR2 YNNKEL come from the germline V gene (reference sequence). The CDR3 is 15 amino acids. V was cut by 8 bases and J by 2 bases, with 19 bases left in between. The CDR3 loop reads CASSPRASRTYEQYF. DNA for the CDR3: TGTGCCAGCTCCCCTCGGGCCTCCAGGACCTACGAGCAGTACTTC.

This sequence joins TRBV20-1 and TRBJ2-3; 7 positions match TRBD1. The germline V gene encodes CDR1 DFQATT and CDR2 SNEGSKA (reference sequence). The V and J ends lost 6 bases and 11 bases, in that order; junction bases with no gene match: 14. CDR3 length equals 13 residues. The CDR3 reads CSARDSPLMGQYF. CDR3 nucleotide sequence: TGCAGTGCACGGGACAGTCCTCTCATGGGGCAGTATTTT.

For this clonotype: This may come from a read error, since a much larger clone is one base off. V and J are TRBV7-9 and TRBJ1-2; D gene ambiguous. The CDR3 totals 12 residues. The germline V gene has CDR1 SEHNR and CDR2 FQNEAQ (reference sequence). The CDR3 DNA follows: TGTGCCAACAGCTTAGATGACTATGGCTACACCTTC. Protein product: CANSLDDYGYTF.

At least ten counts were recorded for this clonotype. The chain carries TRBV6-2 or TRBV6-3 and TRBJ1-1, with 7 bases identical to TRBD1. CDR1 and CDR2 from the germline V gene are MNHEY and SVGEGT. This CDR3 contains 18 residues. V trimming: 2 bases; J trimming: 0 bases; junction bases outside the gene matches: 12. The CDR3 nucleotides are TGTGCCAGCAGTTACCTTCGGACAGGAGCGCCGATGAACACTGAAGCTTTCTTT. Amino acid sequence: CASSYLRTGAPMNTEAFF.

The chain employs TRBV24-1 and TRBJ1-2; 8 nucleotides align to TRBD1. The junction had 4 bases not matched to a gene; V was cut back by 2 bases and J by 6 bases. The CDR3 has 14 residues. Per germline, CDR1 KGHDR and CDR2 SFDVKD. The CDR3 coding sequence is TGTGCCACCAGTGATTCCCGGACAGGGAATGGCTACACCTTC. Translation gives CATSDSRTGNGYTF.

This clonotype has a count of ten or more. J is TRBJ2-1 and V is TRBV12-3 or TRBV12-4, with 7 nucleotides matching TRBD2. The CDR3 has 13 residues. V was pared by 6 bases and J by 7 bases, with 6 bases of the junction left unmatched. In DNA form, the CDR3 reads TGTGCCAGCAGGGAGGCTAGCGGAAATGAGCAGTTCTTC. It specifies CASREASGNEQFF.

Notes on this clonotype: A much larger clone differs from this one at a single base, so this may be a read error. The gene calls are TRBV11-2 and TRBJ2-7, with 9 nucleotides matching TRBD2. From germline, CDR1 is SGHAT and CDR2 FQNNGV. The CDR3 runs to 15 residues. As DNA, the CDR3 is TGTGCCAGCAGCTTAGAGACTAGCGGTACCTACGAGCTGTACTTC. The encoded protein is CASSLETSGTYELYF.

The chain links TRBV20-1 to TRBJ1-2, with TRBD1 as a possible D gene (5 bases). Trimming pared 4 bases from V and 7 bases from J, leaving 22 bases between. This CDR3 contains 15 residues. CDR1 and CDR2 (germline): DFQATT, SNEGSKA (reference sequence). CDR3 residues: CSATEGGAAFSGYTF. The CDR3, as DNA: TGCAGTGCTACGGAGGGAGGGGCAGCCTTTTCTGGCTACACCTTC.

V gene TRBV6-2 or TRBV6-3 combines with J gene TRBJ1-2, with 7 bases lining up with TRBD1. J gave up 5 bases and V 6 bases, and 3 bases lay outside the gene matches. Germline V CDR1 and CDR2: MNHEY, SVGEGT. The CDR3 totals 12 residues. The CDR3 DNA reads TGTGCCAGCAGGTCACAGGGGTATGGCTACACCTTC. This translates into CASRSQGYGYTF.

The rearrangement uses TRBV3-1 and TRBJ2-1, with TRBD2 matching 9 bases. Unmatched junction bases numbered 8, after V lost 6 bases and J lost 5 bases. CDR1 is LGHDT, CDR2 YNNKEL, per germline (reference sequence). This CDR3 comprises 15 residues. CDR3 sequence reads: CASSRSGGPNNEQFF. The DNA for the CDR3 is TGTGCCAGCAGTCGGAGCGGGGGGCCCAACAATGAGCAGTTCTTC.

This clonotype was counted ten times or more. The rearrangement links TRBV7-2 to TRBJ2-7; 7 nucleotides match TRBD1. Germline values: CDR1 SGHTA, CDR2 FQGNSA. After removal of 5 bases from V and 5 bases from J, the junction contained 6 bases not matched to a gene. The CDR3 totals 13 residues. As DNA, the CDR3 is TGTGCCAGCAGCCGCGACAGGGTGGACGAGCAGTACTTC. The encoded protein is CASSRDRVDEQYF.

This clonotype was detected only a few times. The genes are TRBV29-1 and TRBJ2-1, with TRBD2 identical over 13 bases. V shed 6 bases, J shed 9 bases, and the junction held 11 bases outside the gene matches. The CDR3 spans 15 residues. Germline assignment: CDR1 SQVTM and CDR2 ANQGSEA. CDR3 protein: CSVKGTSGTRSEQFF. The CDR3 bases are TGCAGCGTCAAAGGGACTAGCGGGACCCGGAGTGAGCAGTTCTTC.

This clonotype was detected once. V and J are TRBV12-3 or TRBV12-4 and TRBJ2-7, with 12 positions matching TRBD2. The V segment lost 4 bases and the J segment 0 bases; nucleotides outside the gene matches: 7. This CDR3 is built from 17 residues. In DNA, the CDR3 is TGTGCCAGCAGTTCTCCCGGGACTAGCGGGCGCTCCTACGAGCAGTACTTC. Translating it yields CASSSPGTSGRSYEQYF.

This clonotype has only a few counts. One base away lies a much larger clone, so this may be a sequencing read error. The rearrangement uses TRBV2 and TRBJ2-1; 7 bases fit TRBD2. The CDR3 is 16 amino acids. Germline lookup yields CDR1 SNHLY and CDR2 FYNNEI. The CDR3 DNA follows: TGTGCCAGCAGGGACCCCGGGAGGTCCTCCTACAATGAGCGGTTCTTC. It encodes CASRDPGRSSYNERFF.